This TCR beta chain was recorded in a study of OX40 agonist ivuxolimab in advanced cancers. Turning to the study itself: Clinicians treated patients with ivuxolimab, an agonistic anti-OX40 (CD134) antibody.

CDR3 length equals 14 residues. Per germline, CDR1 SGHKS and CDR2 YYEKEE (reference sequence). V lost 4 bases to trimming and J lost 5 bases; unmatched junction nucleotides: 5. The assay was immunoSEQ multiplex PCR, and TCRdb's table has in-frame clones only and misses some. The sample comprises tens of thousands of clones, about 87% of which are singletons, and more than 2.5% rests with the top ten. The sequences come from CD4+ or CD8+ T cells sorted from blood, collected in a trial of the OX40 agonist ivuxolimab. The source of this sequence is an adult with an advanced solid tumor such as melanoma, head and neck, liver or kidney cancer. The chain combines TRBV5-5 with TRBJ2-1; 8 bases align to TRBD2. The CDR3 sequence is CASSPGTRDNEQFF. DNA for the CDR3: TGTGCCAGCAGCCCCGGGACTAGAGACAATGAGCAGTTCTTC. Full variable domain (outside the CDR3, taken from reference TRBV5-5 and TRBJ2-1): DAGVTQSPTHLIKTRGQQVTLRCSPISGHKSVSWYQQVLGQGPQFIFQYYEKEERGRGNFPDRFSARQFPNYSSELNVNALLLGDSALYLCASSPGTRDNEQFFGPGTRLTVL.